This T cell receptor (beta chain) stems from a study of shared clonotypes between healthy human individuals. Study context: The donor pool was made up of two women and a few men aged 18 to 49.

In the sorted-subset replicate PCRs, approximately 200 ng DNA, 25,000 to 30,000 T cell genomes, was used. TCRdb keeps only in-frame clones here, not all; method: immunoSEQ multiplex PCR. The sample lists 2 million to 2.5 million clones, under 97% occurring once. This clone was detected once. Its specificity is not known. CD4+ cells yielded CD45RA+ naive and CD45RA-negative memory subsets. Trimming cost V 5 bases and J 4 bases; bases outside gene matches: 10. The CDR3 covers 16 residues. In germline, CDR1 is SGHAT, CDR2 FQNNGV. General study results and limits: What rarefaction showed was incomplete sorted-subset sequencing despite large depth.

The sequence was obtained from a young man in good health. The rearrangement uses TRBV11-2 and TRBJ2-3; 9 positions match TRBD1. The specimen sequenced was naive CD4+ T cells sorted from blood. Sample subset: CD45RA+ positively selected. CDR3 coding DNA: TGTGCCAGCAGCCTTACAGGGGGCAATCCGCCAGATACGCAGTATTTT. This encodes CASSLTGGNPPDTQYF.